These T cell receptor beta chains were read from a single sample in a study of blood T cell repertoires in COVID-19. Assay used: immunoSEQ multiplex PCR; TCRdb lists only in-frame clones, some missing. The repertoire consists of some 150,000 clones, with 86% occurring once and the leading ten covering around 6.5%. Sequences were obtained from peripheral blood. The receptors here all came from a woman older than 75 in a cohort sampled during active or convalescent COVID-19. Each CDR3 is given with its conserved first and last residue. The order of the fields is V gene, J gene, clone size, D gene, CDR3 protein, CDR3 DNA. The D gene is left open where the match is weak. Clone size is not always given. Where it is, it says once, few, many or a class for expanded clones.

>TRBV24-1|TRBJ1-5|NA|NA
CATSDFGDQPQHF
TGTGCCACCAGTGATTTCGGTGATCAGCCCCAGCATTTT
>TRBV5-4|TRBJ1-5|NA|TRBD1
CASSRDRDNQPQHF
TGTGCCAGCAGCCGGGACAGGGACAATCAGCCCCAGCATTTT
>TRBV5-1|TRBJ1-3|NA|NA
CASSFPGSGNTIYF
TGCGCCAGCAGCTTTCCGGGCTCTGGAAACACCATATATTTT
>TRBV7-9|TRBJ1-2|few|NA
CASTPGYTF
TGTGCCAGCACCCCAGGTTACACCTTC
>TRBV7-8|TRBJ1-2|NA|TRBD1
CASSPRDSTPYGYTF
TGTGCCAGCAGCCCTCGGGACAGTACCCCCTATGGCTACACCTTC
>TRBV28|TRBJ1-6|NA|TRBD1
CAVPGQGAGTYNSPLHF
TGTGCCGTACCGGGACAGGGGGCTGGGACCTATAATTCACCCCTCCACTTT
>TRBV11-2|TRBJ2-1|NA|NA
CASSLDWGGSHEQFF
TGTGCCAGCAGCTTAGATTGGGGGGGCTCGCATGAGCAGTTCTTC
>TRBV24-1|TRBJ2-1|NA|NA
CATSDLGQGVNEQFF
TGTGCCACCAGTGATTTGGGGCAGGGTGTCAATGAGCAGTTCTTC
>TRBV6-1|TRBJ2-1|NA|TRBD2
CASSEFTSGSSEQFF
TGTGCCAGCAGTGAATTCACTAGCGGGAGCAGTGAGCAGTTCTTC
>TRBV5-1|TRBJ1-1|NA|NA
CASSGGERAEAFF
TGCGCCAGCAGCGGCGGGGAGAGGGCTGAAGCTTTCTTT
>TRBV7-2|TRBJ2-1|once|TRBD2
CASGLAGGQYNEQFF
TGTGCCAGCGGACTAGCGGGGGGGCAATACAATGAGCAGTTCTTC
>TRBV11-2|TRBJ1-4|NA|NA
CASSLEGTLPEKLFF
TGTGCCAGCAGCTTAGAGGGGACACTCCCGGAAAAACTGTTTTTT
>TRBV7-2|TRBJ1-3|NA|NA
CASSLVTASGNTIYF
TGTGCCAGCAGCTTAGTAACAGCCTCTGGAAACACCATATATTTT
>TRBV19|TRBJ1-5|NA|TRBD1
CASRAWTGGRSNQPQHF
TGTGCCAGTAGGGCATGGACAGGGGGAAGGAGCAATCAGCCCCAGCATTTT
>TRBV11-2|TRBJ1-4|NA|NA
CASSRVRVSEKLFF
TGTGCCAGCAGCCGAGTCAGGGTTAGTGAAAAACTGTTTTTT
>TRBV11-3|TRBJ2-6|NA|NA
CASSLYRAGANVLTF
TGTGCCAGCAGCCTGTACAGGGCTGGGGCCAACGTCCTGACTTTC
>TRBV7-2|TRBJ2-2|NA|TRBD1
CASSGQGSGGELFF
TGTGCCAGCAGCGGACAGGGTTCGGGCGGGGAGCTGTTTTTT
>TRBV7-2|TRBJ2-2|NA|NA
CASSPGAATGELFF
TGTGCCAGCAGCCCAGGAGCGGCCACCGGGGAGCTGTTTTTT
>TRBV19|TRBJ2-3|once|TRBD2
CASSTRPSGGYTDTQYF
TGTGCCAGTAGTACCCGCCCTAGCGGGGGCTACACAGATACGCAGTATTTT
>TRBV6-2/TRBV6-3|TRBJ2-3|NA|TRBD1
CASSETGGTDTQYF
TGTGCCAGCAGCGAGACAGGGGGCACAGATACGCAGTATTTT
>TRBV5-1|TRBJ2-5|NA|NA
CASSLRWETQYF
TGCGCCAGCAGCCTGAGGTGGGAGACCCAGTACTTC
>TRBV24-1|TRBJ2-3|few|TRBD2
CATSNGRRTDTQYF
TGTGCCACCTCCAACGGGAGGCGCACAGATACGCAGTATTTT
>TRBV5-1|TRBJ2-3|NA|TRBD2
CASSPSPTSLSTDTQYF
TGCGCCAGCAGCCCATCCCCGACTAGCCTTAGCACAGATACGCAGTATTTT
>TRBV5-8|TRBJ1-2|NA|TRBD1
CASSFPASSGGVIGYTF
TGTGCCAGCAGCTTTCCGGCCTCGTCAGGGGGTGTGATTGGCTACACCTTC
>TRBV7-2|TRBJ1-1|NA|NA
CASSLNRMNTEAFF
TGTGCCAGCAGCTTAAACAGGATGAACACTGAAGCTTTCTTT
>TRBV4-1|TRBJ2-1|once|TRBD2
CASSQDRGTSGRSYNEQFF
TGCGCCAGCAGCCAAGATCGGGGGACTAGCGGGCGCTCCTACAATGAGCAGTTCTTC
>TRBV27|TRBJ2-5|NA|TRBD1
CASSLLTGWGETQYF
TGTGCCAGCAGTCTCCTGACAGGGTGGGGAGAGACCCAGTACTTC
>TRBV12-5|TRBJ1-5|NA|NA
CASALDTSNQPQHF
TGTGCTAGTGCCCTTGACACCAGCAATCAGCCCCAGCATTTT
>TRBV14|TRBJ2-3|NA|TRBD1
CASSHGQATFTDTQYF
TGTGCCAGCAGCCACGGACAGGCCACCTTCACAGATACGCAGTATTTT
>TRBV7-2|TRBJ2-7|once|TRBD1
CASSLSRGPYEQYF
TGTGCCAGCAGCTTATCCAGGGGGCCGTACGAGCAGTACTTC
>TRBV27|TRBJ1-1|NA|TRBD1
CASSGTAFMNTEAFF
TGTGCCAGCAGCGGGACAGCCTTCATGAACACTGAAGCTTTCTTT
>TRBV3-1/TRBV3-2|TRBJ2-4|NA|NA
CASSQRDLLAKNIQYF
TGTGCCAGCAGCCAACGGGATTTACTAGCCAAAAACATTCAGTACTTC
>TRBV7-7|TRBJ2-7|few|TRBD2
CASSVGTSGYYEQYF
TGTGCTAGCAGCGTTGGGACTAGCGGGTACTACGAGCAGTACTTC
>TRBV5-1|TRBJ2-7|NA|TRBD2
CASSATLGTSVEQYF
TGCGCCAGCAGCGCGACCCTCGGGACTAGCGTTGAGCAGTACTTC
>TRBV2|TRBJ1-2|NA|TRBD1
CASSERGQATYGYTF
TGTGCCAGCAGTGAAAGAGGACAGGCGACCTATGGCTACACCTTC
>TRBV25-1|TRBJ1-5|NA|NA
CASSEGQGYNQPQHF
TGTGCCAGCAGTGAAGGGCAGGGCTACAATCAGCCCCAGCATTTT
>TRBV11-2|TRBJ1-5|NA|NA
CASSLGGRSDQPQHF
TGTGCCAGCAGCTTAGGGGGGAGGAGTGATCAGCCCCAGCATTTT
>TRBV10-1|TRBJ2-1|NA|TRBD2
CASSEFGSGTPDEQFF
TGCGCCAGCAGTGAGTTTGGTAGCGGGACTCCGGATGAGCAGTTCTTC
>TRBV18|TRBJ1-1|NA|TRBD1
CASQGQGDTEAFF
TGTGCCAGCCAGGGACAGGGCGACACTGAAGCTTTCTTT
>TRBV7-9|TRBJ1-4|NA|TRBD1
CASSLRQGGEKLFF
TGTGCCAGCAGCTTACGGCAGGGGGGCGAAAAACTGTTTTTT
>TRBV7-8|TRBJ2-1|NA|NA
CASSLGGPYNEQFF
TGTGCCAGCAGCTTAGGAGGTCCGTACAATGAGCAGTTCTTC
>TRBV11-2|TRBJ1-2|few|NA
CASSPDRYQGGYTF
TGTGCCAGCAGCCCAGACAGGTATCAGGGTGGCTACACCTTC
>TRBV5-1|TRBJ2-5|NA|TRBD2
CASSSGLQETQYF
TGCGCCAGCAGCTCGGGACTACAAGAGACCCAGTACTTC
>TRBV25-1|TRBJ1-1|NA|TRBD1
CASRGQAGTEAFF
TGTGCCAGCAGGGGACAGGCGGGCACTGAAGCTTTCTTT
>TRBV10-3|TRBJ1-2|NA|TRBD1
CAIREGQGLYGYTF
TGTGCCATCAGGGAGGGACAGGGACTTTATGGCTACACCTTC
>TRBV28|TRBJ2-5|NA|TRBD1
CASSPTGGVEWETQYF
TGTGCCAGCAGCCCGACAGGGGGCGTTGAGTGGGAGACCCAGTACTTC
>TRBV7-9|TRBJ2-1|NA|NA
CASSLGGALADEQFF
TGTGCCAGCAGCTTAGGTGGGGCTCTTGCCGATGAGCAGTTCTTC
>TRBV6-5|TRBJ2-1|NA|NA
CASSYSGGINSNEQFF
TGTGCCAGCAGTTACTCCGGCGGGATAAATTCAAATGAGCAGTTCTTC
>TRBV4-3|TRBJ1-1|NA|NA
CASSQDGRGTEAFF
TGCGCCAGCAGCCAAGATGGTAGGGGCACTGAAGCTTTCTTT
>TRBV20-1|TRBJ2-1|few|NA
CSASRPGDWNEQFF
TGCAGTGCTAGTAGGCCGGGAGACTGGAATGAGCAGTTCTTC